This paragraph reports one T cell receptor beta chain. As yet, its antigen is unknown. The source of the sample is a study of shared clonotypes between healthy human individuals. Study as a whole: The people who gave samples were two women and a few men aged 18 to 49.

Study-wide points: Only blood underwent sampling, and tissue repertoires likely differ.

CD45RO-negative cells were positively selected for CCR7, leaving out terminally differentiated effector memory CD45RA+ cells. In the source study's methods: For the immunoSEQ data, sequences were junction-only without quality scores, so filtering differed. Measured with immunoSEQ multiplex PCR; TCRdb has only the in-frame clones, and not every one. The V and J calls and clone size are taken from that table; D and trimming were inferred from the DNA. The data contain about 820,000 clones, more than 85% of them singletons. Germline V gene data show CDR1 as MNHEY and CDR2 as SMNVEV (reference sequence). V was cut by 10 bases and J by 4 bases, with 10 bases left in between. The CDR3 covers 11 residues.

The receptor comes from a man aged 30 to 39 in good health. This chain connects TRBV27 to TRBJ1-2; the D gene is possibly TRBD1 (5 bases). Sequencing used naive CD8+ T cells sorted from blood. The CDR3 DNA reads TGTGCCACCGGAGACAGCTATGGCTACACCTTC. Amino acid sequence: CATGDSYGYTF.